This TCR beta chain was retrieved from a study of blood T cells in healthy people across ages. Overall study results and limits: Older age coincided with a roughly linear decline in TCR beta diversity per million T cells. Relative to aged donors, long-lived donors carried more naive CD4+ cells and displayed higher diversity.

V shed 10 bases and J 4 bases; nucleotides not matched to a gene: 10. The CDR3 has 15 amino acids. CDR1 and CDR2 from the germline V gene are SEHNR and FQNEAQ (reference sequence). The authors ran a second PCR of 7 to 11 cycles using a sample-barcoded 5' primer and a J-beta primer mix. A tag from a template-switch adaptor with 12 random nucleotides marked each cDNA molecule. From the 5' RACE reads, TCRdb called clonotypes with MiXCR, one entry per CDR3 protein. The data contain roughly 800,000 distinct CDR3 sequences, nearly 60% of them seen just once; the ten biggest clones take up 22%. Concerning this clonotype itself: The antigen is undetermined.

Sequencing used blood. The receptor comes from a man younger than 40 in good health. The genes are TRBV7-9 and TRBJ2-1, with TRBD2 matching over 10 bases. The CDR3 loop reads CAIITGTSVYNEQFF. The CDR3 nucleotides read TGTGCCATCATTACCGGGACTAGCGTATACAATGAGCAGTTCTTC.